This T cell receptor (beta chain) comes out of a study of blood T cell repertoires in COVID-19. For the study at large: Some COVID-19 samples were acute and others convalescent; all came from the United States, Italy and Spain. The cDNA or gDNA used as material had been derived from T cells, B-cell-depleted T cells, or PBMCs.

CDR1 SGHDT and CDR2 YYEEEE come from the germline V gene. CDR3 length: 13 residues. V trimming: 7 bases; J trimming: 4 bases; junction bases outside the gene matches: 4. Authors' processing steps: Amplification of reference gene primers was used by the study to estimate nucleated cell counts. Here immunoSEQ multiplex PCR was the method, and the copy in TCRdb shows in-frame clones only, minus some. V and J calls and clone size follow that table, whereas D and trimming were derived from the DNA. The profile shows around 60,000 clones, approximately 91% of them singletons. What was sequenced was peripheral blood. This chain connects TRBV5-6 to TRBJ2-5; TRBD2 aligns across 10 bases. This TCR was sampled from a man aged 50 to 59 with active COVID-19. CDR3 protein: CASSRTSGETQYF. The CDR3 DNA sequence: TGTGCCAGCTCCCGGACTAGCGGAGAGACCCAGTACTTC.